This T cell receptor (beta chain) comes out of a study of shared clonotypes between healthy human individuals. Study at large: Donors had three CD4 naive, three CD4 memory, two CD8 naive and one CD8 memory plate apiece.

V lost 0 bases and J 5 bases, leaving 13 bases between the germline ends. The germline gives CDR1 SGHVS, CDR2 FQNEAQ. This CDR3 has 16 residues. With respect to this clone: Its target is not known.

Study conclusions and caveats: Memory subsets generally showed lower estimated richness than naive subsets.

The method was immunoSEQ multiplex PCR; TCRdb's version includes in-frame clones alone and lacks a portion of them. Among 850,000 to 1,200,000 clones listed, around 74% were seen once. The sequencing input was memory CD4+ T cells sorted from blood. Subset noted: CD45RA-negative fraction. V usage is TRBV7-8 and J usage is TRBJ2-2, with D possibly TRBD1 on 5 matching bases. This TCR derives from a man younger than 35 in good health. CDR3 sequence: CASSLAWQGETGELFF. The DNA for the CDR3 is TGTGCCAGCAGCTTAGCGTGGCAGGGCGAGACCGGGGAGCTGTTTTTT.